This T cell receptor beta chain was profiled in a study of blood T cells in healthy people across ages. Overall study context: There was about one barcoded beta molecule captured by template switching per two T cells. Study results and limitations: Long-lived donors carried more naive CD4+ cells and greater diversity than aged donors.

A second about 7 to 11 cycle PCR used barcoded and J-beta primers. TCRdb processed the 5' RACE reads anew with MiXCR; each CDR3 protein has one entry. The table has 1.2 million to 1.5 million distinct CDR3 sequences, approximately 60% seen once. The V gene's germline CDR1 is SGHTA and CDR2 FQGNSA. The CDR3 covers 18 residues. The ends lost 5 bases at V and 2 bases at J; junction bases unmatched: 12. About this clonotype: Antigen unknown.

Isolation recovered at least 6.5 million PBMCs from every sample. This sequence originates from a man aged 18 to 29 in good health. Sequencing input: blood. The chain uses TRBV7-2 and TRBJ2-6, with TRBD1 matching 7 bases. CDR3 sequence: CASSLGQNPRAGANVLTF. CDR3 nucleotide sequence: TGTGCCAGCAGCCTGGGACAGAACCCGAGGGCTGGGGCCAACGTCCTGACTTTC. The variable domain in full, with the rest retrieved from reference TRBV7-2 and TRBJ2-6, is GAGVSQSPSNKVTEKGKDVELRCDPISGHTALYWYRQSLGQGLEFLIYFQGNSAPDKSGLPSDRFSAERTGGSVSTLTIQRTQQEDSAVYLCASSLGQNPRAGANVLTFGAGSRLTVL.